The present T cell receptor (beta chain) was sequenced within a study of blood T cells in healthy people across ages. Overall study: About one barcoded beta molecule per two T cells came from capture by template switching.

This clonotype appeared a few times. The germline V gene encodes CDR1 SQVTM and CDR2 ANQGSEA. The CDR3 spans 13 residues. A second PCR of about 7 to 12 cycles used a sample-barcoded 5' primer and a J-beta primer mix. TCRdb passed the 5' RACE reads through MiXCR, listing each CDR3 protein once. Among roughly 410,000 distinct CDR3 sequences listed, approximately 51% were seen once. The rearrangement joins TRBV29-1 to TRBJ2-5; D may correspond to TRBD1 or TRBD2 (7 bases each). The DNA end is more similar to TRBJ2-7, so the J call may be wrong. The receptor was isolated from a man aged 55-75 years in good health. Source material: blood. CDR3 sequence: CSVGGGQIHEQYF. CDR3 nucleotides: TGCAGCGTTGGCGGGGGACAGATCCACGAGCAGTACTTC.